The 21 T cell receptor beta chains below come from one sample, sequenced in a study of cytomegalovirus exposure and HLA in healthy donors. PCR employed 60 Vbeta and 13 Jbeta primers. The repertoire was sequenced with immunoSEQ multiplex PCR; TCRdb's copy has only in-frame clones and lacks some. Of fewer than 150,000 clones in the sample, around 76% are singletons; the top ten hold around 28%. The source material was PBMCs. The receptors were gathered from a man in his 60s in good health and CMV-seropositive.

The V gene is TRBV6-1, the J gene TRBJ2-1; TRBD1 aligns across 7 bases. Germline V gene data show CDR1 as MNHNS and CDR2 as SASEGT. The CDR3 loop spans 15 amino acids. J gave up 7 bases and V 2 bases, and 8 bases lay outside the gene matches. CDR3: CASSERGGGWNEQFF. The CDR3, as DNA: TGTGCCAGCAGTGAACGAGGGGGCGGTTGGAATGAGCAGTTCTTC.

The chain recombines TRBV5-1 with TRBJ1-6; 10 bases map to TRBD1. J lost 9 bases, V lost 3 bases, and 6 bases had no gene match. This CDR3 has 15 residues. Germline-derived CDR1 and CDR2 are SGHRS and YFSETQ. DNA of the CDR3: TGCGCCAGCAGCTCGGCGACAGGGGGCGGTTCACCCCTCCACTTT. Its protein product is CASSSATGGGSPLHF.

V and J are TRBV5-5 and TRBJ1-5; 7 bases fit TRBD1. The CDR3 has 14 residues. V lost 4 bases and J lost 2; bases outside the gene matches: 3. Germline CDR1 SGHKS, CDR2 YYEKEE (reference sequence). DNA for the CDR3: TGTGCCAGCAGCCCAGGGGGAGGCAATCAGCCCCAGCATTTT. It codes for CASSPGGGNQPQHF.

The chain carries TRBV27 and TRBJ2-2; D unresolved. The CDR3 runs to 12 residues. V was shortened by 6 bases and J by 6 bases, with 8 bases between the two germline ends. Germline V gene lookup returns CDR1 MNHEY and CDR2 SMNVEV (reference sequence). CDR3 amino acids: CASSIRAGELFF. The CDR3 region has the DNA TGTGCCAGCAGCATTAGAGCCGGGGAGCTGTTTTTT.

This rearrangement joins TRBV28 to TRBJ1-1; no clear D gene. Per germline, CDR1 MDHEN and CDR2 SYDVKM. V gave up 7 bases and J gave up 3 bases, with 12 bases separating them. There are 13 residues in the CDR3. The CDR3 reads CASIDNQYTEAFF. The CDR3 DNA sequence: TGTGCCAGCATCGACAACCAATACACTGAAGCTTTCTTT.

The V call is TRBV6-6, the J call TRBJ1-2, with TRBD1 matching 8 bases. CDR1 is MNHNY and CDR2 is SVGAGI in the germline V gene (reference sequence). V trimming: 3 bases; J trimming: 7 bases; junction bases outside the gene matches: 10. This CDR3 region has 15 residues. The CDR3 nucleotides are TGTGCCAGCAGTTATGGACAGGGTCGTAGAGGTGGCTACACCTTC. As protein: CASSYGQGRRGGYTF.

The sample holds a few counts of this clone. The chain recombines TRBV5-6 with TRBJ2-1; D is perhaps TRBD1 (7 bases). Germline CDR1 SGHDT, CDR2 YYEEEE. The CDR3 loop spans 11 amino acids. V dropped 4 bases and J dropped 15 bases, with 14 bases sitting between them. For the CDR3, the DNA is TGTGCCAGCAGCATGACAGGGACTCCGTTCTTC. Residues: CASSMTGTPFF.

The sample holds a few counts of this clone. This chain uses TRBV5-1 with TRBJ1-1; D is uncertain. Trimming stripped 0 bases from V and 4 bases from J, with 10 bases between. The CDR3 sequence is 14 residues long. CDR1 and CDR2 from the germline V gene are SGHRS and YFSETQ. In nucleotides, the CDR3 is TGCGCCAGCAGCTTGGACGTTCGGGGCACTGAAGCTTTCTTT. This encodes CASSLDVRGTEAFF.

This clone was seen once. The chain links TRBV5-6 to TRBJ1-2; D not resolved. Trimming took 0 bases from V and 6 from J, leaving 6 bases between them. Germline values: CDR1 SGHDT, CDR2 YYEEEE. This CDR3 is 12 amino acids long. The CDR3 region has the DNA TGTGCCAGCAGCTTGGGGCCCAATGGCTACACCTTC. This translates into CASSLGPNGYTF.

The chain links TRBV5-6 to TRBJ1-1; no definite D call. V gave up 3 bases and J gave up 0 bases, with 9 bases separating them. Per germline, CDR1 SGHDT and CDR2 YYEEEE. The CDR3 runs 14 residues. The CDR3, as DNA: TGTGCCAGCAGCTCTACGGGGATGAACACTGAAGCTTTCTTT. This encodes CASSSTGMNTEAFF.

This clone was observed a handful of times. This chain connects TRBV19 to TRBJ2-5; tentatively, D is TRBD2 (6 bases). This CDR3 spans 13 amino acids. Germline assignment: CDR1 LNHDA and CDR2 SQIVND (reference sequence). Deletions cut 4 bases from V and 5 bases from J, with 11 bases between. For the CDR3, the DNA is TGTGCCAGTAGTACCCGGGAGAGGGAGACCCAGTACTTC. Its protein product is CASSTRERETQYF.

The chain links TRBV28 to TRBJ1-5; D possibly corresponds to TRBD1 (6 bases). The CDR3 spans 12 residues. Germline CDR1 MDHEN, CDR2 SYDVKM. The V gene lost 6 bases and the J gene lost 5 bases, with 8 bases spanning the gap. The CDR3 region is CASRQGDQPQHF. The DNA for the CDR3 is TGTGCCAGCAGACAGGGAGATCAGCCCCAGCATTTT.

The CDR3 bases are TGTGCCAGCAGTGAGTACAGGGGGCGCAACGAAAAACTGTTTTTT. It codes for CASSEYRGRNEKLFF. This chain uses TRBV25-1 with TRBJ1-4, with 9 bases lining up with TRBD1. With V trimmed by 3 bases and J by 8 bases, 7 bases remained unmatched. From germline, CDR1 is MGHDK and CDR2 SYGVNS. The CDR3 spans 15 residues.

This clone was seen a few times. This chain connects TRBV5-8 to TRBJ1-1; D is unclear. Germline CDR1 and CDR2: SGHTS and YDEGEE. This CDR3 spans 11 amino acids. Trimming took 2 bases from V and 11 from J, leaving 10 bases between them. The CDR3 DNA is TGTGCCAGCAGCTTCTTGAGCGGGGCTTTCTTT. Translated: CASSFLSGAFF.

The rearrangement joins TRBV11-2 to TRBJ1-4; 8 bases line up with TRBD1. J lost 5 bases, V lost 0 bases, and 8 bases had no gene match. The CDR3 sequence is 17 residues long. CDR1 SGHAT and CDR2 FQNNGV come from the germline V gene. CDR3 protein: CASSLDRTGYRNEKLFF. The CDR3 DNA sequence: TGTGCCAGCAGCTTAGATAGGACAGGGTATAGAAATGAAAAACTGTTTTTT.

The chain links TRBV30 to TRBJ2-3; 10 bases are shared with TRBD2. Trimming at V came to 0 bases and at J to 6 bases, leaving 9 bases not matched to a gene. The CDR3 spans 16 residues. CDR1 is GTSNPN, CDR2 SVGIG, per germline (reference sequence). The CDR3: CAWSVSGRAPADTQYF. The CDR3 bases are TGTGCCTGGAGTGTGAGCGGGAGGGCCCCCGCGGATACGCAGTATTTT. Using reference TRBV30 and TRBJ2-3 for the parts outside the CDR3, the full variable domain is SQTIHQWPATLVQPVGSPLSLECTVEGTSNPNLYWYRQAAGRGLQLLFYSVGIGQISSEVPQNLSASRPQDRQFILSSKKLLLSDSGFYLCAWSVSGRAPADTQYFGPGTRLTVL.

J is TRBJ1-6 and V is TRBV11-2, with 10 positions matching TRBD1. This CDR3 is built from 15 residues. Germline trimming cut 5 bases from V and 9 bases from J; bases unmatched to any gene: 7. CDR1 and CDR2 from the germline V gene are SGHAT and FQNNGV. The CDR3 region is CASSNPGQGTSPLHF. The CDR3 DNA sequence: TGTGCCAGCAGCAATCCGGGACAGGGGACTTCACCCCTCCACTTT. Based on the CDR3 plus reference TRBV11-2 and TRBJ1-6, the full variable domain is EAGVAQSPRYKIIEKRQSVAFWCNPISGHATLYWYQQILGQGPKLLIQFQNNGVVDDSQLPKDRFSAERLKGVDSTLKIQPAKLEDSAVYLCASSNPGQGTSPLHFGNGTRLTVT.

The CDR3 region is CASRPAVTSRGTEAFF. The CDR3 region has the DNA TGTGCCAGCCGTCCGGCCGTTACTTCAAGGGGCACTGAAGCTTTCTTT. This chain uses TRBV21-1 with TRBJ1-1; the listed D gene, TRBD1, was not tested against the DNA. TRBV21-1 is deemed a pseudogene. The CDR3 has 16 residues.

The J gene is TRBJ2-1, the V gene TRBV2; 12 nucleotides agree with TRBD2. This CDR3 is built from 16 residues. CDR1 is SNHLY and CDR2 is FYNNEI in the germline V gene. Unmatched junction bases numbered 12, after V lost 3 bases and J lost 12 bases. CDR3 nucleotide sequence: TGTGCCAGCAGTGATCCGGTGACTAGCGGGAGATTGGGGCAGTTCTTC. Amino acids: CASSDPVTSGRLGQFF.

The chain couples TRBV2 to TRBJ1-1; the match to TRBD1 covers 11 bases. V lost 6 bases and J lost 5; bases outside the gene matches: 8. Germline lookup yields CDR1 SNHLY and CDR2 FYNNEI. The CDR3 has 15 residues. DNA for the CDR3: TGTGCCAGCAGCCCGGACAGGGGGCGTGGAACTGAAGCTTTCTTT. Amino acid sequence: CASSPDRGRGTEAFF.

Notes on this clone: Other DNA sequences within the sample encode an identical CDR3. CDR3: CASSSQGLNTEAFF. In DNA, the CDR3 is TGTGCCAGCAGCTCACAGGGATTGAACACTGAAGCTTTCTTT. The chain uses TRBV7-2 and TRBJ1-1, with a weak D call TRBD1 (6 bases). CDR3 length: 14 residues. Germline V gene data show CDR1 as SGHTA and CDR2 as FQGNSA. Trimming stripped 4 bases from V and 0 bases from J, with 9 bases between.